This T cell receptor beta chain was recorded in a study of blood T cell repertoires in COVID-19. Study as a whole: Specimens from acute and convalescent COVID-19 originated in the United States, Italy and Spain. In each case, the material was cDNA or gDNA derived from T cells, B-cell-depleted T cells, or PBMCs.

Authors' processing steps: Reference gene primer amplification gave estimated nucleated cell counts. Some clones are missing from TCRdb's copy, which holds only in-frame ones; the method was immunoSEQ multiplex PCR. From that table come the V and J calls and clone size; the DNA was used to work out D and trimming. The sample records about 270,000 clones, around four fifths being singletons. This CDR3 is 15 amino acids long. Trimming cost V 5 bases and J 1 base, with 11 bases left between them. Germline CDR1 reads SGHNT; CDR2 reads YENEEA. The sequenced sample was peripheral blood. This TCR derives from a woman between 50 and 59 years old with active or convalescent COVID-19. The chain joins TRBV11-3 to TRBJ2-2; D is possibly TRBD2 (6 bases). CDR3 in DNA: TGTGCCAGCAGCACGGGACTGCTGAACACCGGGGAGCTGTTTTTT. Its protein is CASSTGLLNTGELFF.